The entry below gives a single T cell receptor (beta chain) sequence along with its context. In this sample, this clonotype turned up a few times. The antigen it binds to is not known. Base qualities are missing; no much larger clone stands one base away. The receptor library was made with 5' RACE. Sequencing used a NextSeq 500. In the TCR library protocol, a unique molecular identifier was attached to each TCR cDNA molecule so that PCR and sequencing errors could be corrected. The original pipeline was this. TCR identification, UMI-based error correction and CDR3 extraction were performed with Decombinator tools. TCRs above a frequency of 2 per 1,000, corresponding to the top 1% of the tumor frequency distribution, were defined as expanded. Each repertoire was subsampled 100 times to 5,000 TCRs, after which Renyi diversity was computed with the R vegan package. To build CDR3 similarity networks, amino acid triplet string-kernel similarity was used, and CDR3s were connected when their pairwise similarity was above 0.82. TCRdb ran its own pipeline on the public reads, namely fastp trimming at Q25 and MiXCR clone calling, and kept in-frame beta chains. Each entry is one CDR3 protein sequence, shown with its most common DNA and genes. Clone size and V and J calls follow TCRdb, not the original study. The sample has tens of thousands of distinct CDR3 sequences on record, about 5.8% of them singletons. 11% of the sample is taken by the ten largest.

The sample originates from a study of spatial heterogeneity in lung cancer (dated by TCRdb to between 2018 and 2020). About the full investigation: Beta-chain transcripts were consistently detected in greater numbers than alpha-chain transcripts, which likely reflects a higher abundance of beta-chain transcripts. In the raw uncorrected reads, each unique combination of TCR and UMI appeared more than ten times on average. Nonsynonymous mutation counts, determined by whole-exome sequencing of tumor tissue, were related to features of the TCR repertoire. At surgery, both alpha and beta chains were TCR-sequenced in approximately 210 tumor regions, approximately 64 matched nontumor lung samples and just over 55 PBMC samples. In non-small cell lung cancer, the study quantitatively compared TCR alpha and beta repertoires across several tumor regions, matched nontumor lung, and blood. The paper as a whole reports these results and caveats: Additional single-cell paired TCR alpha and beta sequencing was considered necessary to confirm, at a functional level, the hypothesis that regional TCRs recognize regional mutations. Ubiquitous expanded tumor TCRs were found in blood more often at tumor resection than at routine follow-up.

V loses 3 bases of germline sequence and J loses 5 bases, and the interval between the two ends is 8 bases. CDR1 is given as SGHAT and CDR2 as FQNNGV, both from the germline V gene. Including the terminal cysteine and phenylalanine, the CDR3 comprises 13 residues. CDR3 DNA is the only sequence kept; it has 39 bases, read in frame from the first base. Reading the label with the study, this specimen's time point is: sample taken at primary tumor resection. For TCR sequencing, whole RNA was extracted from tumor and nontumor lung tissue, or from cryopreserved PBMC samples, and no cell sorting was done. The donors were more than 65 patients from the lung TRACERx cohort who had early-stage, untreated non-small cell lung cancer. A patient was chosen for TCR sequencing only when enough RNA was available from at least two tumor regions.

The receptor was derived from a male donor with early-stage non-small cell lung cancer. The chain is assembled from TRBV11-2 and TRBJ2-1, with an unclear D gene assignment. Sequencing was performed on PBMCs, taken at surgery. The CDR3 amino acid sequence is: CASSLDGNNEQFF. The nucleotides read TGTGCCAGCAGCTTGGACGGAAACAATGAGCAGTTCTTC.